This T cell receptor (beta chain) was recovered during a study of regulatory T cells in long-lasting Graves disease (dated by TCRdb to the early 2020s). Context from the whole study: In the newly diagnosed Graves' disease group, patients had been taking antithyroid drugs for less than 3 months. Patients with persistent Graves' disease were compared with patients with newly diagnosed Graves' disease using TCR sequencing and RNA sequencing of peripheral blood. The study took place in China and was registered as a clinical trial. A total of about 33 samples underwent TCR sequencing, from around 13 patients with persistent Graves' disease and 20 patients with newly diagnosed Graves' disease.

Library preparation employed multiplex PCR. Instrument used: Illumina HiSeq 4000. TCR beta libraries were built with iRepertoire HTBI primers and Arm-PCR amplification of CDR3 regions. Before sequencing, the PCR products went through gel purification. The published analysis was carried out like this. Across samples, approximately 68 TRBV and roughly 13 TRBJ segments were identified and used for gene usage analysis of CDR3 amino acid clonotypes. COPE and FqMerger were used to merge filtered high-quality paired reads into contigs. BLAST was used to align contigs to the IMGT TRBV, TRBD and TRBJ reference genes, and CDR3 was defined following IMGT. Any clonotype with a frequency above 0.1% was classified as a highly expanded clone. Repertoire diversity was measured by Shannon entropy, and V-J evenness by the Gini coefficient. Clonotypes shared by more than one individual were considered public. TCRdb reprocessing: public reads trimmed at Q25 with fastp, clones called with MiXCR, in-frame beta chains kept. Every distinct CDR3 protein forms one entry, paired with its most common genes and DNA. The V and J calls shown here were made by TCRdb, not taken from the authors' results. This sample is represented by about 540,000 distinct CDR3 sequences; roughly 14% of them were singletons. Together, the top ten hold 8.5% to 10% of the sample.

There are a few counts of this clonotype. Its antigen is still unknown. The input lacks base qualities; no much larger clone sits a single base away. General findings and caveats noted by the study authors: The study examined only peripheral blood because the primary lesion, thyroid tissue, could not be accessed. A larger number of public clonotypes was shared among persistent patients (fewer than 3,000) than among newly diagnosed patients (approximately 1,000). Persistent Graves' disease patients showed lower TCR Shannon entropy and fewer highly expanded clones than newly diagnosed patients, suggesting clonal expansion. Sequencing and analysis were restricted to the TCR beta chain. TRBV28, TRBJ1-2 and TRBJ2-5 were preferentially used in persistent disease, while TRBV20-1 and TRBJ2-1 were favored in newly diagnosed disease. As a limitation, the authors acknowledged that the small sample size may reduce accuracy.

The label giving this sample's time point can be read as: newly diagnosed GD, antithyroid drugs for less than 3 months. For both TCR sequencing and RNA sequencing, RNA was extracted from PBMCs using TRIzol. The diagnosis of Graves' disease followed American Thyroid Association guidelines. The patients came from an endocrinology department in Xi'an, China. Each patient gave roughly 8.4 milliliters of peripheral blood, collected in an EDTA anticoagulant tube. Ficoll Paque Plus density gradient separation was used to isolate PBMCs, and no further T cell sorting was performed. An Agilent 2100 Bioanalyzer and agarose gel were used to check RNA quality, while a NanoDrop 2000 measured RNA concentration. V loses 2 bases, J loses 3 bases, and the germline ends lie 11 bases apart. From the germline V gene, CDR1 is SGHRS and CDR2 is YFSETQ. The CDR3 goes from the cysteine to the phenylalanine over 15 residues. Solely the CDR3 DNA is kept, with 45 bases framed from the first base.

The same data also went into a second study, on T cells in Graves' hyperthyroidism and ophthalmopathy. As the second publication notes: A patient counted as having stable Graves' hyperthyroidism if no progression to ophthalmopathy occurred over 18 months of follow-up. The hyperthyroidism patients were between 18 and 65 years old and newly diagnosed, with a disease duration of less than 2 months. Patients with uncontrolled infections, other autoimmune diseases, pregnancy or lactation were excluded. Diagnoses were based on clinical symptoms, serum thyroxine and TRAb, thyroid ultrasound and orbital computed tomography. The TCR CDR3 was subjected to a first round of RT-PCR using the HTBI primer set and the Qiagen OneStep RT-PCR kit. Most expanded thyroid clonotypes (frequency above 0.001) were also found in blood, which suggests that blood repertoires may mirror thyroid immune responses. A 13 V-J signature model separated ophthalmopathy from stable hyperthyroidism, with just over 85% sensitivity and 81% to 82% specificity in cross-validation and 80%/75% in testing. In validation, the model predicted progression to ophthalmopathy a median of 6.5 months before onset, with 70% to 71% sensitivity and around 76% specificity. To identify distinguishing TCR V-J signatures, a discovery cohort of 100 or so patients was used, comprising fewer than 45 with Graves' ophthalmopathy and 57 with stable Graves' hyperthyroidism. An independent validation cohort of under 20 hyperthyroidism patients and about 16 patients who later progressed to ophthalmopathy tested prospective prediction of ophthalmopathy. For training and testing, the 80 to 100 patients in the discovery cohort were randomly divided in a 7:3 ratio. Thyroid tissue and blood T-cell repertoires from over 5 Graves' hyperthyroidism patients were also compared in the study. After sampling, hyperthyroidism patients received methimazole starting at 30 mg daily, and ophthalmopathy patients received high-dose intravenous methylprednisolone. Libraries were constructed in a second round of multiplex PCR, after which size selection and purification were performed. Libraries were sequenced paired-end with 100 bp reads on an Illumina HiSeq2000. SOAPnuke was used to process the raw data, removing reads that contained adapters or uncalled bases, had a mean Phred below 15, or lacked an exact match to the constant primer or identifier. COPE v1.2.5 was used to merge the high-quality paired reads, and each unique nucleotide sequence was defined as a clonotype. Clonotypes were aligned to IMGT TRBV, TRBD and TRBJ reference segments using MiTCR v1.1. The analysis included only V-J combinations with a frequency above 0.0001, which together covered over 98% of the repertoires. The TCS score was defined as F50 (clonal expansion) divided by E x V (chaos), with BLOSUM62-based TCRdist calculated between CDR3 peptides within each V-J. Welch's t-statistics and random forest reduced around 520 V-J features to around 14, which were used in a naive Bayes classifier (R e1071). No statistical method was used to set the sample size in advance, and investigators knew the group allocation. TCR Vbeta CDR3 sequencing of 120 to 150 peripheral blood samples (under 45 ophthalmopathy, about 80 hyperthyroidism and roughly 17 progressor patients) is reported in the paper.

The chain employs TRBV5-1 and TRBJ2-2, with the D segment possibly TRBD1 or TRBD2, each aligning over 5 bases. The receptor comes from a man younger than 45 with Graves disease. Donor details come from another sample of the same person, matched by shared clones. Sequencing used peripheral blood mononuclear cells (PBMCs), obtained at new diagnosis, from a patient treated with antithyroid drugs. The CDR3 has the sequence CASSLRGDDTGELFF. The sequenced DNA is TGCGCCAGCAGCTTAAGAGGGGATGACACCGGGGAGCTGTTTTTT. Supplemented by the reference TRBV5-1 and TRBJ2-2 proteins around the CDR3, the complete variable domain is KAGVTQTPRYLIKTRGQQVTLSCSPISGHRSVSWYQQTPGQGLQFLFEYFSETQRNKGNFPGRFSGRQFSNSRSEMNVSTLELGDSALYLCASSLRGDDTGELFFGEGSRLTVL.